These 28 T cell receptor beta chains share one sample of origin, sequenced in a study of cytomegalovirus exposure and HLA in healthy donors. Data came from immunoSEQ multiplex PCR; TCRdb stores just in-frame clones and leaves some out. The table has roughly 250,000 clones, 75% to 90% seen once; the top ten hold 0.95% to 1.5%. The sequencing sample was made of PBMCs. The receptor set was obtained from a woman aged 25-40 years in good health and CMV-seropositive.

The chain recombines TRBV7-8 with TRBJ2-6; 7 bases are shared with TRBD1. With 5 bases clipped from V and 0 bases from J, the junction kept 4 bases outside the gene matches. The germline CDR1 and CDR2 sequences are SGHVS and FQNEAQ. The CDR3 runs to 16 residues. Written as DNA, the CDR3 is TGTGCCAGCAGCGACAGGGAAATCTCTGGGGCCAACGTCCTGACTTTC. This sequence encodes CASSDREISGANVLTF.

The chain joins TRBV27 to TRBJ2-2; D is perhaps TRBD1 (5 bases). Germline assignment: CDR1 MNHEY and CDR2 SMNVEV (reference sequence). Trimming took off 4 bases at V and 3 bases at J, with 9 bases between the two ends. This CDR3 has 14 residues. CDR3 protein: CASSSDKDTGELFF. The CDR3 bases are TGTGCCAGCAGTTCGGACAAGGACACCGGGGAGCTGTTTTTT.

This rearrangement joins TRBV12-5 to TRBJ1-2, with 9 nucleotides matching TRBD1. With V trimmed by 1 base and J by 0 bases, 3 bases remained unmatched. This CDR3 is 16 amino acids long. Germline CDR1 is LGHNT and CDR2 is FRNRAP. CDR3 in amino acids: CASGLEGTGSNYGYTF. CDR3 sequence (DNA): TGTGCTAGTGGTTTGGAGGGGACAGGGTCTAACTATGGCTACACCTTC. Complete variable domain (other parts from reference TRBV12-5 and TRBJ1-2): DARVTQTPRHKVTEMGQEVTMRCQPILGHNTVFWYRQTMMQGLELLAYFRNRAPLDDSGMPKDRFSAEMPDATLATLKIQPSEPRDSAVYFCASGLEGTGSNYGYTFGSGTRLTVV.

In nucleotides, the CDR3 is TGTGCCCGGACCGAGGGGGTTTACACTGAAGCTTTCTTT. Protein: CARTEGVYTEAFF. This chain connects TRBV30 to TRBJ1-1; D is possibly TRBD1 (6 bases). The CDR3 consists of 13 residues. Germline loops: CDR1 GTSNPN, CDR2 SVGIG (reference sequence). Trimming took 8 bases from V and 3 from J, leaving 16 bases between them.

This clone appeared a single time. The CDR3 is CATSSGNTDTQYF. CDR3 in DNA: TGTGCCACTTCTAGCGGGAACACAGATACGCAGTATTTT. The chain carries TRBV5-4 and TRBJ2-3, with 9 bases identical to TRBD2. Looked up from germline, CDR1 is SGHNT and CDR2 is YYREEE (reference sequence). The CDR3 covers 13 residues. V lost 9 bases and J lost 2; bases outside the gene matches: 4.

The gene calls are TRBV10-3 and TRBJ2-1; TRBD2 matches at 11 bases. Germline V lookup: CDR1 ENHRY, CDR2 SYGVKD. The CDR3 consists of 16 residues. The V segment lost 0 bases and the J segment 6 bases; nucleotides outside the gene matches: 4. The CDR3 nucleotides read TGTGCCATCAGTGAGTCGACTAGCGGGATTCTCAATGAGCAGTTCTTC. This sequence encodes CAISESTSGILNEQFF.

V is TRBV12-2 and J is TRBJ2-7; the table's D call of TRBD2 was not tested on the DNA. TRBV12-2 is labeled a pseudogene. There are 14 residues in the CDR3. The CDR3 protein is CASRLPPGEREQYF. The CDR3 nucleotides read TGTGCAAGTCGCTTACCCCCCGGAGAGCGCGAGCAGTACTTC.

This clone has just one count. The V call is TRBV7-9, the J call TRBJ2-1; the match to TRBD2 covers 9 bases. The CDR3 runs to 16 residues. In germline, CDR1 is SEHNR, CDR2 FQNEAQ (reference sequence). V was clipped by 3 bases and J by 3 bases; unmatched bases: 6. CDR3 region: CASSFGLAGLYNEQFF. In DNA, the CDR3 is TGTGCCAGCAGCTTTGGCCTAGCGGGGCTCTACAATGAGCAGTTCTTC.

This clone was found a few times. The chain employs TRBV6-5 and TRBJ1-2; D is unresolved. The CDR3 sequence is 13 residues long. CDR1 MNHEY and CDR2 SVGAGI come from the germline V gene. The V gene lost 2 bases and the J gene lost 4 bases, with 8 bases spanning the gap. The CDR3 coding sequence is TGTGCCAGCAGTTACAGTCGGGGCTATGGCTACACCTTC. Translated, it gives CASSYSRGYGYTF.

The V gene is TRBV2, the J gene TRBJ2-7; maybe TRBD2 (6 bases). V shed 7 bases and J shed 2 bases, with 18 bases lying between them. The CDR3 spans 15 residues. Germline lookup yields CDR1 SNHLY and CDR2 FYNNEI. This CDR3 is CASKKRGLNTYEQYF. The CDR3 nucleotides read TGTGCCAGCAAAAAACGGGGACTGAATACCTACGAGCAGTACTTC.

This chain connects TRBV9 to TRBJ2-1; possibly TRBD1 for D (6 bases). Trimming cost V 2 bases and J 4 bases, with 7 bases left between them. The CDR3 runs 13 residues. The germline V gene has CDR1 SGDLS and CDR2 YYNGEE. The CDR3 nucleotides read TGTGCCAGCAGCGTTGGACAGTACAATGAGCAGTTCTTC. It is translated as CASSVGQYNEQFF.

The chain combines TRBV4-1 with TRBJ1-2, with D unclear. The CDR3 runs to 12 residues. V was clipped by 2 bases and J by 8 bases, with 9 bases between them. Germline-derived CDR1 and CDR2 are MGHRA and YSYEKL. In DNA, the CDR3 is TGCGCCAGCAGCCAACTAAAGTGGGGCTACACCTTC. Encoded protein: CASSQLKWGYTF.

This chain links TRBV5-1 with TRBJ2-2; 7 bases are a match to TRBD2. Germline CDR1 SGHRS, CDR2 YFSETQ. The V gene end was trimmed by 6 bases and the J gene end by 4 bases; junction bases not matched to a gene: 9. This CDR3 comprises 15 residues. The CDR3 region has the DNA TGCGCCAGCATGATGAGCGGGATCGGCACCGGGGAGCTGTTTTTT. This codes for CASMMSGIGTGELFF.

The chain uses TRBV25-1 and TRBJ1-2; possible D gene TRBD1, 5 bases. CDR3 size: 14 residues. The germline V and J ends were trimmed by 2 bases and 5 bases, with 12 bases remaining between them. Germline V gives CDR1 MGHDK, CDR2 SYGVNS. CDR3 coding DNA: TGTGCCAGCAGTGAACCCCAGGGAACGTATGGCTACACCTTC. Its translation is CASSEPQGTYGYTF.

V is TRBV4-1 and J is TRBJ2-2; D remains ambiguous. This CDR3 is 14 amino acids long. Trimming stripped 4 bases from V and 0 bases from J, with 6 bases between. Germline V gives CDR1 MGHRA, CDR2 YSYEKL. This chain's CDR3 is CASSLNTNTGELFF. The CDR3, as DNA: TGCGCCAGCAGCCTCAACACGAACACCGGGGAGCTGTTTTTT.

J is TRBJ2-7 and V is TRBV6-5, with 8 bases fitting TRBD2. The germline V gene encodes CDR1 MNHEY and CDR2 SVGAGI. This CDR3 region has 14 residues. Trimming took 6 bases from V and 2 from J; bases not matched to a gene: 6. CDR3 residues: CASRQQLAAYEQYF. CDR3 sequence (DNA): TGTGCCAGCAGACAACAACTAGCGGCCTACGAGCAGTACTTC.

This chain links TRBV11-3 with TRBJ2-7, with TRBD2 identical over 12 bases. The germline V gene encodes CDR1 SGHNT and CDR2 YENEEA. CDR3 length equals 18 residues. Germline trimming cut 5 bases from V and 8 bases from J; bases unmatched to any gene: 19. Here the CDR3 DNA reads TGTGCCAGCAGCCCACGGACTAGCGGGACCTCCCCTTATATCAAGCAGTACTTC. It codes for CASSPRTSGTSPYIKQYF.

This sequence joins TRBV6-6 and TRBJ1-5; 7 bases map to TRBD1. Trimming at V came to 1 base and at J to 8 bases, leaving 11 bases not matched to a gene. This CDR3 has 16 amino acids. The germline V gene encodes CDR1 MNHNY and CDR2 SVGAGI (reference sequence). This CDR3 reads CASSYFTGIQGEPQHF. The CDR3 DNA sequence: TGTGCCAGCAGTTACTTTACCGGGATCCAGGGGGAGCCCCAGCATTTT.

This chain uses TRBV7-3 with TRBJ2-3; D call uncertain. Germline CDR1 is SGHTA and CDR2 is FQGTGA. V was shortened by 3 bases and J by 1 base, with 11 bases between the two germline ends. The CDR3 loop spans 15 amino acids. The CDR3 bases are TGTGCCAGCAGCTTTTTATCGGAGCGCACAGATACGCAGTATTTT. This codes for CASSFLSERTDTQYF.

The chain links TRBV13 to TRBJ2-1; 11 bases are shared with TRBD1. In germline, CDR1 is PRHDT, CDR2 FYEKMQ (reference sequence). The CDR3 is 15 amino acids. J gave up 7 bases and V 5 bases, and 7 bases lay outside the gene matches. The CDR3 coding sequence is TGTGCCAGCAGCGAGGCCGGGACAGGGGGAAATGAGCAGTTCTTC. Its protein product is CASSEAGTGGNEQFF.

The V and J genes are TRBV28 and TRBJ2-7; the D gene is possibly TRBD2 (5 bases). V lost 3 bases and J 7 bases, leaving 7 bases between the germline ends. Germline CDR1 reads MDHEN; CDR2 reads SYDVKM. The CDR3 sequence is 11 residues long. CDR3 amino acids: CASSFREEQYF. In DNA form, the CDR3 reads TGTGCCAGCAGTTTTAGGGAGGAGCAGTACTTC.

V gene TRBV21-1 combines with J gene TRBJ2-2; the table's D call TRBD2 went unverified against the DNA. TRBV21-1 is a recognized pseudogene. This CDR3 has 17 residues. The CDR3 sequence: CASSKRVSGMITGELFF. In DNA form, the CDR3 reads TGTGCCAGCAGCAAAAGGGTGAGCGGGATGATCACCGGGGAGCTGTTTTTT.

The chain has TRBV10-2 and TRBJ2-7, with 8 bases aligning to TRBD1. The CDR3 extends over 11 amino acids. The V and J ends lost 8 bases and 7 bases, in that order; junction bases with no gene match: 4. The germline CDR1 and CDR2 sequences are WSHSY and SAAADI. For the CDR3, the DNA is TGCGCCAGCTCGACAGGGGTAGAGCAGTACTTC. Amino acid sequence: CASSTGVEQYF.

About this clone itself: The germline gene is not matched at one end of the junction; a read error may be the cause. V is TRBV4-1 and J is TRBJ2-2; D is possibly TRBD1 (6 bases). CDR1 and CDR2 (germline): MGHRA, YSYEKL. The CDR3 has 13 residues. The CDR3 sequence is CASSQGGPGELFF. In nucleotides, the CDR3 is TGCGCCAGCAGCCAAGGGGGGCCCGGAGAGCTGTTTTTT.

The chain joins TRBV7-9 to TRBJ1-1, with 8 bases identical to TRBD1. Germline trimming cut 2 bases from V and 1 base from J; bases unmatched to any gene: 3. Germline loops: CDR1 SEHNR, CDR2 FQNEAQ (reference sequence). The CDR3 spans 15 residues. CDR3 sequence (DNA): TGTGCCAGCAGCTTAACTCAGGGGGCGAACACTGAAGCTTTCTTT. This encodes CASSLTQGANTEAFF.

This clone was counted a single time. This chain joins TRBV29-1 and TRBJ1-2; tentative D call: TRBD1 (6 bases). V was pared by 0 bases and J by 4 bases, with 21 bases between. The CDR3 sequence is 17 residues long. Germline assignment: CDR1 SQVTM and CDR2 ANQGSEA. CDR3 sequence (DNA): TGCAGCGTTGAAGATTATTCGGTCGGGGGGACAAGCTATGGCTACACCTTC. It specifies CSVEDYSVGGTSYGYTF.

This clone has ten or more counts. This chain links TRBV6-1 with TRBJ2-3; D remains ambiguous. CDR1 and CDR2 (germline): MNHNS, SASEGT. The ends were cut back, 3 bases at V and 2 bases at J, with 12 bases in the middle. CDR3 length equals 15 residues. The CDR3 is CASSDLSTVTDTQYF. As DNA, the CDR3 is TGTGCCAGCAGTGATCTTAGCACTGTCACAGATACGCAGTATTTT.

The chain joins TRBV15 to TRBJ1-2, with a tentative D call TRBD1 (6 bases). The germline CDR1 and CDR2 sequences are LNHNV and YYDKDF (reference sequence). V shed 1 base and J shed 6 bases, with 15 bases lying between them. There are 15 residues in the CDR3. The CDR3 DNA sequence: TGTGCCACCAGCAGAGTTGGTGACAGGCCTGATGGCTACACCTTC. Translating it yields CATSRVGDRPDGYTF.